The 24 T cell receptor beta chains below all came from one sample that was sequenced in a study of T cell responses to AZD1222 COVID-19 vaccine. Data came from immunoSEQ multiplex PCR; TCRdb stores just in-frame clones and leaves some out. The sample shows around 78,000 clones, 82% of them seen only once. Sample: peripheral blood, taken on day 0 of AZD1222 vaccination. The receptors here all came from an adult in good health.

This clone was seen a few times. V gene TRBV15 combines with J gene TRBJ2-7, with 8 bases aligning to TRBD2. Germline V gene lookup returns CDR1 LNHNV and CDR2 YYDKDF (reference sequence). The CDR3 loop spans 14 amino acids. Germline trimming cut 0 bases from V and 3 bases from J; bases unmatched to any gene: 1. The CDR3 sequence: CATSREAGDYEQYF. Written as DNA, the CDR3 is TGTGCCACCAGCAGAGAAGCGGGGGACTACGAGCAGTACTTC.

This rearrangement joins TRBV29-1 to TRBJ1-2, with D possibly TRBD1 on 6 matching bases. From germline, CDR1 is SQVTM and CDR2 ANQGSEA. The CDR3 contains 13 residues. Trimming left V 6 bases short and J 2 bases short, with 13 bases between. CDR3 DNA sequence: TGCAGCGTCGATGGACAGCGAAACTATGGCTACACCTTC. This gives the protein CSVDGQRNYGYTF.

This clone was recorded only once. The chain couples TRBV27 to TRBJ1-4; a weak D match, TRBD1 (5 bases). Germline V gene lookup returns CDR1 MNHEY and CDR2 SMNVEV (reference sequence). V was trimmed by 5 bases and J by 0 bases, leaving 10 bases between them. The CDR3 covers 15 residues. In DNA, the CDR3 is TGTGCCAGCAGTCTGGACACTACAACTAATGAAAAACTGTTTTTT. Translating it yields CASSLDTTTNEKLFF.

The V gene is TRBV27, the J gene TRBJ2-2, with unresolved D. The V end lost 2 bases, the J end lost 5 bases, and 6 bases lay between the germline ends. The length of the CDR3 is 13 residues. The V gene's germline CDR1 is MNHEY and CDR2 SMNVEV (reference sequence). The DNA for the CDR3 is TGTGCCAGCAGTTTACGAGATACCGGGGAGCTGTTTTTT. Its protein is CASSLRDTGELFF.

The J gene is TRBJ2-2, the V gene TRBV5-1; D is uncertain. The length of the CDR3 is 11 residues. CDR1 is SGHRS and CDR2 is YFSETQ in the germline V gene. V was cut by 3 bases and J by 8 bases, with 5 bases left in between. CDR3 coding DNA: TGCGCCAGCAGCTACTGGGGGGAGCTGTTTTTT. Translated: CASSYWGELFF.

V gene TRBV6-5 combines with J gene TRBJ1-1; 7 bases align to TRBD1. V lost 5 bases, J lost 4 bases, and 7 bases stayed unmatched. This CDR3 has 14 residues. Germline-derived CDR1 and CDR2 are MNHEY and SVGAGI. CDR3 coding DNA: TGTGCCAGCAGTACCCGGACAGGACCCACTGAAGCTTTCTTT. Protein sequence: CASSTRTGPTEAFF.

The chain's CDR3 is CASSQTWTGVGADTQYF. CDR3 in DNA: TGTGCCAGCAGTCAAACGTGGACAGGGGTAGGCGCAGATACGCAGTATTTT. The chain is built from TRBV6-6 and TRBJ2-3; TRBD1 matches at 9 bases. CDR1 and CDR2 from the germline V gene are MNHNY and SVGAGI (reference sequence). V was pared by 5 bases and J by 4 bases, with 13 bases of the junction left unmatched. The CDR3 extends over 17 amino acids.

The chain is built from TRBV18 and TRBJ2-5; 7 positions match TRBD2. This CDR3 is built from 16 residues. From germline, CDR1 is KGHSH and CDR2 LQKENI. V dropped 2 bases and J dropped 1; count of bases not matched to a gene: 7. The CDR3 here is CASSPNGEGPQETQYF. For the CDR3, the DNA is TGTGCCAGCTCACCAAACGGGGAGGGGCCCCAAGAGACCCAGTACTTC.

This sequence joins TRBV5-6 and TRBJ2-7; no clear D. The V end lost 1 base, the J end lost 4 bases, and 6 bases lay between the germline ends. There are 12 residues in the CDR3. The V gene's germline CDR1 is SGHDT and CDR2 YYEEEE. DNA of the CDR3: TGTGCCAGCAGCTTGAAGCCGTACGAGCAGTACTTC. As protein: CASSLKPYEQYF.

This chain joins TRBV12-3 or TRBV12-4 and TRBJ2-7; D not certain. This CDR3 is 12 amino acids long. V shed 3 bases and J shed 6 bases, with 9 bases lying between them. The CDR3 is CASSFWTGEQYF. For the CDR3, the DNA is TGTGCCAGCAGTTTTTGGACGGGCGAGCAGTACTTC.

The chain joins TRBV7-9 to TRBJ2-1; possibly TRBD1 or TRBD2 for D (5 bases each). The germline V and J ends were trimmed by 0 bases and 7 bases, with 10 bases remaining between them. Germline lookup yields CDR1 SEHNR and CDR2 FQNEAQ (reference sequence). This CDR3 comprises 14 residues. The CDR3 sequence is CASSLAREGNEQFF. The CDR3 bases are TGTGCCAGCAGCTTAGCGCGTGAGGGGAATGAGCAGTTCTTC.

The count of this clone is one. The rearrangement links TRBV9 to TRBJ1-6; D remains ambiguous. The CDR3 runs to 17 residues. V gave up 0 bases and J gave up 0 bases, with 10 bases separating them. The germline CDR1 and CDR2 sequences are SGDLS and YYNGEE. The CDR3 DNA reads as TGTGCCAGCAGCGTAGAGGGCAGGTCCTCCTATAATTCACCCCTCCACTTT. This gives the protein CASSVEGRSSYNSPLHF.

The V call is TRBV7-2, the J call TRBJ1-3; no definite D call. Germline V gene lookup returns CDR1 SGHTA and CDR2 FQGNSA. CDR3 length equals 16 residues. V was clipped by 7 bases and J by 2 bases, with 18 bases between them. This chain's CDR3 is CASNSPRRGTGNTIYF. The CDR3 region has the DNA TGTGCCAGCAACTCTCCTCGGCGGGGTACTGGAAACACCATATATTTT. The complete variable domain, with remaining parts taken from reference TRBV7-2 and TRBJ1-3, reads GAGVSQSPSNKVTEKGKDVELRCDPISGHTALYWYRQSLGQGLEFLIYFQGNSAPDKSGLPSDRFSAERTGGSVSTLTIQRTQQEDSAVYLCASNSPRRGTGNTIYFGEGSWLTVV.

In its sample, this clone was seen once. This CDR3 reads CASSTPGTSGGDQYTQYF. In nucleotides, the CDR3 is TGTGCCAGCAGCACACCCGGGACTAGCGGGGGGGACCAGTACACGCAGTATTTT. V usage is TRBV9 and J usage is TRBJ2-3, with 16 bases that match TRBD2. The germline V gene encodes CDR1 SGDLS and CDR2 YYNGEE. With 4 bases clipped from V and 9 bases from J, the junction kept 14 bases outside the gene matches. The CDR3 extends over 18 amino acids.

The V call is TRBV30, the J call TRBJ1-2; TRBD1 matches at 7 bases. Trimming removed 0 bases from V and 6 bases from J; junction bases left unmatched: 7. The CDR3 totals 14 residues. Germline V gene lookup returns CDR1 GTSNPN and CDR2 SVGIG (reference sequence). The CDR3 DNA follows: TGTGCCTGGAGTGTACGGGGGGACAGTGATGGCTACACCTTC. As protein: CAWSVRGDSDGYTF.

Here the CDR3 DNA reads TGTGCCAGCAGTTTACCTCTGACAGGTTCCTACGAGCAGTACTTC. It specifies CASSLPLTGSYEQYF. The gene calls are TRBV28 and TRBJ2-7; TRBD1 might be the D (6 bases). CDR1 and CDR2 (germline): MDHEN, SYDVKM. The V gene lost 2 bases and the J gene lost 1 base, with 12 bases spanning the gap. CDR3 length equals 15 residues.

V and J are TRBV10-3 and TRBJ1-1, with TRBD1 identical over 10 bases. Trimming cost V 4 bases and J 1 base; bases outside gene matches: 0. The V gene's germline CDR1 is ENHRY and CDR2 SYGVKD. The length of the CDR3 is 14 residues. In DNA form, the CDR3 reads TGTGCCATCAGTGGGGACAGGGGGAACACTGAAGCTTTCTTT. It is translated as CAISGDRGNTEAFF.

CDR3 residues: CASSPIRTGGYGYTF. The CDR3 coding sequence is TGTGCCAGCAGCCCGATCCGGACAGGGGGGTATGGCTACACCTTC. The chain combines TRBV11-2 with TRBJ1-2; 10 nucleotides agree with TRBD1. The germline gives CDR1 SGHAT, CDR2 FQNNGV. The CDR3 has 15 residues. J gave up 5 bases and V 5 bases, and 8 bases lay outside the gene matches.

V and J are TRBV29-1 and TRBJ2-7; D may be TRBD2 (5 bases). Germline values: CDR1 SQVTM, CDR2 ANQGSEA. Trimming stripped 8 bases from V and 3 bases from J, with 17 bases between. The CDR3 is made up of 13 amino acids. CDR3 sequence: CSPPPGYRYEQYF. In DNA, the CDR3 is TGCAGCCCGCCCCCGGGGTACCGCTACGAGCAGTACTTC.

This chain connects TRBV12-3 or TRBV12-4 to TRBJ1-6; tentative D call: TRBD1 (5 bases). Trimming took off 6 bases at V and 7 bases at J, with 7 bases between the two ends. This CDR3 comprises 12 residues. The CDR3 region is CASRPGNSPLHF. As DNA, the CDR3 is TGTGCCAGCAGGCCAGGGAATTCACCCCTCCACTTT.

V gene TRBV9 combines with J gene TRBJ2-3, with D perhaps TRBD2 (6 bases). CDR3 length equals 15 residues. V shed 0 bases and J shed 1 base, with 9 bases lying between them. Germline V gene lookup returns CDR1 SGDLS and CDR2 YYNGEE. CDR3 region: CASSVEGLRTDTQYF. CDR3 nucleotides: TGTGCCAGCAGCGTAGAGGGACTCCGCACAGATACGCAGTATTTT.

This clone has a single count. The CDR3 sequence is CARSLCGSSGANVLTF. The CDR3 DNA sequence: TGTGCCAGAAGCTTGTGTGGTAGCTCTGGGGCCAACGTCCTGACTTTC. The chain is built from TRBV5-3 and TRBJ2-6; D unclear. TRBV5-3 is an ORF; its function is uncertain. V was pared by 1 base and J by 0 bases, with 8 bases between. The CDR3 totals 16 residues.

The chain recombines TRBV5-4 with TRBJ2-5, with D possibly matching TRBD2 (5 bases). This CDR3 spans 14 amino acids. Trimming removed 0 bases at V and 2 bases at J, with 8 bases between. Germline V CDR1 and CDR2: SGHNT, YYREEE (reference sequence). CDR3 protein: CASSLAVAQETQYF. In DNA form, the CDR3 reads TGTGCCAGCAGCTTGGCGGTAGCGCAAGAGACCCAGTACTTC.

The CDR3 nucleotides read TGTGCCATCAGTGATGGGAGGGAAGGAAACACCATATATTTT. Translating gives CAISDGREGNTIYF. This chain joins TRBV10-3 and TRBJ1-3; D remains ambiguous. Germline CDR1 is ENHRY and CDR2 is SYGVKD. The CDR3 runs to 14 residues. V was trimmed by 3 bases and J by 4 bases, leaving 10 bases between them.